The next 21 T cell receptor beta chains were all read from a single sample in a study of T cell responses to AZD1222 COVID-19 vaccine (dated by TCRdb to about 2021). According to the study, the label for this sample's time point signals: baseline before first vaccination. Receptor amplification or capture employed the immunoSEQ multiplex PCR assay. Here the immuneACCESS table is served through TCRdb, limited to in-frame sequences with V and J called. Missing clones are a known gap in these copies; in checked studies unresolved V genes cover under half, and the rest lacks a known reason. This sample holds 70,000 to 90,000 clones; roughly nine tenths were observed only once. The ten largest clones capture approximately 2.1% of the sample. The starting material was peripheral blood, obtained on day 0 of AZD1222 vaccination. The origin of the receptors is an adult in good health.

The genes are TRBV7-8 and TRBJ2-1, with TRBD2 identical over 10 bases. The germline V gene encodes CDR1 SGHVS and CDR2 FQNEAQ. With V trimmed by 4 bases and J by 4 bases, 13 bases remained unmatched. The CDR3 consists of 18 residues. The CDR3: CASSSDSGGNPFYNEQFF. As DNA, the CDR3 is TGTGCCAGCAGCTCAGATAGCGGGGGGAACCCGTTTTACAATGAGCAGTTCTTC.

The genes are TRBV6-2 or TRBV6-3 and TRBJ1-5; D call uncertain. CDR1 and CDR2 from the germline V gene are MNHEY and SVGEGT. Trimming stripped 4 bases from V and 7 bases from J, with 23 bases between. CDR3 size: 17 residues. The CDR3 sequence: CASSSTGLAGSWQPQHF. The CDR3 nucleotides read TGTGCCAGCAGTTCGACTGGGCTAGCGGGGTCTTGGCAGCCCCAGCATTTT.

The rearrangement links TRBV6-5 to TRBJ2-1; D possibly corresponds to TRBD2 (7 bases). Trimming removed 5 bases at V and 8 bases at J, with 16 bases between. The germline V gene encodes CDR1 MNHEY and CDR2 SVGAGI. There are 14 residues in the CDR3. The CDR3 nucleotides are TGTGCCAGCAGTCTCGAGGGGGGGGCTGATGAGCAGTTCTTC. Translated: CASSLEGGADEQFF.

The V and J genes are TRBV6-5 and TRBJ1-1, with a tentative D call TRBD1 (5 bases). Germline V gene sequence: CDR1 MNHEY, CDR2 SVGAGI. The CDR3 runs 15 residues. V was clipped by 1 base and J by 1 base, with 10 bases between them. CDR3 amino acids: CASSYWGVGNTEAFF. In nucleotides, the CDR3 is TGTGCCAGCAGTTACTGGGGGGTGGGGAACACTGAAGCTTTCTTT.

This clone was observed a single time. The CDR3 DNA reads TGTGCCAGCAGCTCGGGACTCCGGGGGTGGCCCTACAATGAGCAGTTCTTC. It is translated as CASSSGLRGWPYNEQFF. J is TRBJ2-1 and V is TRBV27; D may be TRBD2 (6 bases). Germline CDR1 is MNHEY and CDR2 is SMNVEV (reference sequence). The CDR3 is 17 residues long. Trimming removed 6 bases at V and 2 bases at J, with 20 bases between.

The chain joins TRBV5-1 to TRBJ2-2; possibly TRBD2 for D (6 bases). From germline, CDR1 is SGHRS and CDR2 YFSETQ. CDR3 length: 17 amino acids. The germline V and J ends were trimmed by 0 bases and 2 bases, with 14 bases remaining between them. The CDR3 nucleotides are TGCGCCAGCAGCTTGGCCAAAGGGACTGCCAACACCGGGGAGCTGTTTTTT. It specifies CASSLAKGTANTGELFF.

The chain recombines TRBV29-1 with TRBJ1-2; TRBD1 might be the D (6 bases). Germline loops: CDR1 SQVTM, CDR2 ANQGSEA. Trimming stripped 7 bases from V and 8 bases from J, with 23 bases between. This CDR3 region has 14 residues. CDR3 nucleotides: TGCAGCGCTTATGGGGGGCCTGTCGTCTACGGCTACACCTTC. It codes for CSAYGGPVVYGYTF.

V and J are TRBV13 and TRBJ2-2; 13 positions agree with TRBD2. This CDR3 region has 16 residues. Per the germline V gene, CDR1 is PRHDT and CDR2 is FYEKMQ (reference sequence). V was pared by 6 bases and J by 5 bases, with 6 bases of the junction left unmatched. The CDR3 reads CASRKGTSGKTGELFF. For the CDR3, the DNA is TGTGCCAGCAGAAAGGGGACTAGCGGGAAAACCGGGGAGCTGTTTTTT.

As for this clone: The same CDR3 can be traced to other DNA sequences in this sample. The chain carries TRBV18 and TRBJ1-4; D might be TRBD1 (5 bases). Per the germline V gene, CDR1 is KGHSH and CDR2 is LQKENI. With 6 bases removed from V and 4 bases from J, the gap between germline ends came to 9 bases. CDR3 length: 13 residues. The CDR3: CASSRGRNEKLFF. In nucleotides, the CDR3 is TGTGCCAGCTCGAGGGGCCGTAATGAAAAACTGTTTTTT. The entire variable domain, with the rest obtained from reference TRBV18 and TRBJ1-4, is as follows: NAGVMQNPRHLVRRRGQEARLRCSPMKGHSHVYWYRQLPEEGLKFMVYLQKENIIDESGMPKERFSAEFPKEGPSILRIQQVVRGDSAAYFCASSRGRNEKLFFGSGTQLSVL.

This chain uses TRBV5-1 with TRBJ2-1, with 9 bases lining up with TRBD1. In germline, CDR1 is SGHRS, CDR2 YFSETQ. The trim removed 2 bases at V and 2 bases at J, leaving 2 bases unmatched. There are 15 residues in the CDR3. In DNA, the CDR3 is TGCGCCAGCAGCTTTACAGGGGGCGCCTACAATGAGCAGTTCTTC. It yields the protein CASSFTGGAYNEQFF.

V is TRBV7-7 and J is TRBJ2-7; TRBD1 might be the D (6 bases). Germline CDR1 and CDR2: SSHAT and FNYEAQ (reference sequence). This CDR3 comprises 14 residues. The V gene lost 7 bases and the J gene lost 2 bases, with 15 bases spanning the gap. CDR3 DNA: TGTGCCAGCACCGGGCGCCCAGGGGCCTACGAGCAGTACTTC. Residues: CASTGRPGAYEQYF.

The CDR3: CASSQASGSRHNEQFF. The CDR3 DNA sequence: TGTGCCAGCAGCCAAGCTAGCGGGAGTAGGCACAATGAGCAGTTCTTC. The rearrangement links TRBV3-1 (or the pseudogene TRBV3-2) to TRBJ2-1; 10 bases line up with TRBD2. The CDR3 is made up of 16 amino acids. Germline V gives CDR1 LGHDT, CDR2 YNNKEL (reference sequence). V was pared by 1 base and J by 5 bases, with 5 bases of the junction left unmatched.

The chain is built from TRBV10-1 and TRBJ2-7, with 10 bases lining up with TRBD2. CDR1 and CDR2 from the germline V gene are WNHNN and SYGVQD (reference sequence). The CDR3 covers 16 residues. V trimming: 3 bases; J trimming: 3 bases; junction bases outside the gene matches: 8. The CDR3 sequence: CASSESGLAVDYEQYF. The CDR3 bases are TGCGCCAGCAGTGAATCCGGACTAGCGGTAGACTACGAGCAGTACTTC.

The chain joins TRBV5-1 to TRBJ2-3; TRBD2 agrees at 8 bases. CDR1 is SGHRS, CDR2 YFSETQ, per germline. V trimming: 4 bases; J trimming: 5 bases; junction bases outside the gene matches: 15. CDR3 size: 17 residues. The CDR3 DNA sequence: TGCGCCAGCAGCCTCAGCGGGAGCGGAGGGCAATTAGATACGCAGTATTTT. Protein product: CASSLSGSGGQLDTQYF. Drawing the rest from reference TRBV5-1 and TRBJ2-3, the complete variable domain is KAGVTQTPRYLIKTRGQQVTLSCSPISGHRSVSWYQQTPGQGLQFLFEYFSETQRNKGNFPGRFSGRQFSNSRSEMNVSTLELGDSALYLCASSLSGSGGQLDTQYFGPGTRLTVL.

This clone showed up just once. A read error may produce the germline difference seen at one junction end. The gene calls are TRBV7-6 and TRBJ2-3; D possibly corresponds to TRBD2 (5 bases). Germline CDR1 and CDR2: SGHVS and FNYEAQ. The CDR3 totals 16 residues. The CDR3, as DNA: TGTGCCAGCAGTTTAGAGTTTGGGAGTCCGGCAGATACGCAGTATTTT. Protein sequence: CASSLEFGSPADTQYF.

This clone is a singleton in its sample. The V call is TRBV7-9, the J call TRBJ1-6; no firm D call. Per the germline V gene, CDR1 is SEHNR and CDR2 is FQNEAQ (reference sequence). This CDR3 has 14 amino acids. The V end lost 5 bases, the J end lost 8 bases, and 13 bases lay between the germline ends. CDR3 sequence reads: CASSTLQADSPLHF. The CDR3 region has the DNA TGTGCCAGCAGCACACTTCAAGCGGATTCACCCCTCCACTTT. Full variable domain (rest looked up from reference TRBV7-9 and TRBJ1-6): DTGVSQNPRHKITKRGQNVTFRCDPISEHNRLYWYRQTLGQGPEFLTYFQNEAQLEKSRLLSDRFSAERPKGSFSTLEIQRTEQGDSAMYLCASSTLQADSPLHFGNGTRLTVT.

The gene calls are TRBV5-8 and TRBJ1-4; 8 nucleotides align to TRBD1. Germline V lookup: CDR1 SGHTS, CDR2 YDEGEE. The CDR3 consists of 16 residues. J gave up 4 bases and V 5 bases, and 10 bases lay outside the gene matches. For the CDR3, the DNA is TGTGCCAGCAGACCGGGACAGGTGCTCGGTAATGAAAAACTGTTTTTT. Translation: CASRPGQVLGNEKLFF.

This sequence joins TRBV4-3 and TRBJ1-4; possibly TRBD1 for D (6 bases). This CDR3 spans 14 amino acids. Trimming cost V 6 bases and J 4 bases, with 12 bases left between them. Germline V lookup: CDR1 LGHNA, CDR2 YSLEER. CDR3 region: CASRPGTSNEKLFF. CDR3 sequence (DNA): TGCGCCAGCAGACCCGGGACAAGTAATGAAAAACTGTTTTTT.

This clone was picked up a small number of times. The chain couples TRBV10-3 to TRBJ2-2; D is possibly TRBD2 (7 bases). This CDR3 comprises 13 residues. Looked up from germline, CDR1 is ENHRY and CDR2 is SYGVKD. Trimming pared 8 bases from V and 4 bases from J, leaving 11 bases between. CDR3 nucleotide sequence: TGTGCCATCCTCGGGGGGCCCACCGGGGAGCTGTTTTTT. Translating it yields CAILGGPTGELFF.

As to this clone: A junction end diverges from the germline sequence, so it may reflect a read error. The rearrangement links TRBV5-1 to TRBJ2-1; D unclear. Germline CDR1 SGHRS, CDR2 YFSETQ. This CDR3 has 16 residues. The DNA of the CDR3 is TGCGCCAGCAACTTGAGTCCTTGGCGGAGCGAAAATGAGCAGTTCTTC. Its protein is CASNLSPWRSENEQFF.

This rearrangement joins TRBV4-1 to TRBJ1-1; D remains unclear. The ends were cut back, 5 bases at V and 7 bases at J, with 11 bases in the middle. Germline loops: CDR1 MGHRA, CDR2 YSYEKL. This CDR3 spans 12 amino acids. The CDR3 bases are TGCGCCAGCAGCTCTGGGCACAATGAAGCTTTCTTT. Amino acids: CASSSGHNEAFF.